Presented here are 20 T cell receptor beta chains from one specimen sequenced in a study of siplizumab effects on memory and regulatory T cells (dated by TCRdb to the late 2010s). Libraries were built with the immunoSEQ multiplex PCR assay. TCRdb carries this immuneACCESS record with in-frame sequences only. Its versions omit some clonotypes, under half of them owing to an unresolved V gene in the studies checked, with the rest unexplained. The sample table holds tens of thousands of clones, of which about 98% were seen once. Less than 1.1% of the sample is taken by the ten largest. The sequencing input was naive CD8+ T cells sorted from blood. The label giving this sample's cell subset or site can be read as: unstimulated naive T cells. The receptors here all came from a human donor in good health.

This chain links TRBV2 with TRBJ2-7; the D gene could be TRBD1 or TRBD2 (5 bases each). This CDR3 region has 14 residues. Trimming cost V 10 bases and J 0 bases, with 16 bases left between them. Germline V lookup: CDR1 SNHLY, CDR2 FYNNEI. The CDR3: CAIPTGTDSYEQYF. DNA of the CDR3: TGTGCCATACCCACCGGGACGGACTCCTACGAGCAGTACTTC.

The CDR3 here is CASSLVGGNGELFF. The CDR3 coding sequence is TGTGCCAGCAGTTTAGTGGGGGGAAACGGGGAGCTGTTTTTT. The chain uses TRBV28 and TRBJ2-2; D is perhaps TRBD2 (6 bases). The V and J ends lost 2 bases and 7 bases respectively, with 11 bases between them. The CDR3 is 14 amino acids. CDR1 and CDR2 (germline): MDHEN, SYDVKM.

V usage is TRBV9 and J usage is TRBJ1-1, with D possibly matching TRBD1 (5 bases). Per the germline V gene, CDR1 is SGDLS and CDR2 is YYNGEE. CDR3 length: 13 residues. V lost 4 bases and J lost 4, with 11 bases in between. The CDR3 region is CASSREGPTEAFF. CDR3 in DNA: TGTGCCAGCAGCCGCGAGGGGCCCACTGAAGCTTTCTTT.

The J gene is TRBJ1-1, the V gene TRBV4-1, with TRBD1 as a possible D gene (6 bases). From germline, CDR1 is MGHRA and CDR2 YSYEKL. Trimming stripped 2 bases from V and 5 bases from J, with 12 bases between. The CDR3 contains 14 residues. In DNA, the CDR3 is TGCGCCAGCAGCCAATGGACAGCGGGGACTGAAGCTTTCTTT. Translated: CASSQWTAGTEAFF.

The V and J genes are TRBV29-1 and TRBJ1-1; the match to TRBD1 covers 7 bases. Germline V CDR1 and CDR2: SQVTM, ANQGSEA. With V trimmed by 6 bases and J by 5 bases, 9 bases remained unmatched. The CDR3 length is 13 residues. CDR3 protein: CSVPGQWGTEAFF. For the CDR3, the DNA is TGCAGCGTCCCGGGACAGTGGGGGACTGAAGCTTTCTTT.

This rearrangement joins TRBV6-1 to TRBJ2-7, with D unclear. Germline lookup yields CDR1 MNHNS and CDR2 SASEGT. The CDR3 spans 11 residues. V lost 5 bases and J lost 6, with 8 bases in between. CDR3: CASSSRSEQYF. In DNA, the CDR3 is TGTGCCAGCAGTTCGAGATCCGAGCAGTACTTC.

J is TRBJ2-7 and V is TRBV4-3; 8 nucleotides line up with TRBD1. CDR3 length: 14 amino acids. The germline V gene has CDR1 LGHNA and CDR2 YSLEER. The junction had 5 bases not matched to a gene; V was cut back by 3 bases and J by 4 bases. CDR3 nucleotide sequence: TGCGCCAGCAGCCACGACAGGGGAGGTTACGAGCAGTACTTC. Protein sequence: CASSHDRGGYEQYF.

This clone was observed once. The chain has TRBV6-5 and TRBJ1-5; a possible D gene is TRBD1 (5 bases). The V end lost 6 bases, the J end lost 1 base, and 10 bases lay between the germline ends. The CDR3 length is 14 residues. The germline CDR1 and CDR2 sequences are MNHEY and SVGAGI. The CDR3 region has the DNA TGTGCCAGCAGCGTCGGGGGGAGCAATCAGCCCCAGCATTTT. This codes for CASSVGGSNQPQHF.

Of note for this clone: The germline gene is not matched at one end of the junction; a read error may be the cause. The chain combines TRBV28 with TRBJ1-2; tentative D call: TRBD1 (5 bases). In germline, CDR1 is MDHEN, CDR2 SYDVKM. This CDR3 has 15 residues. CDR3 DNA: TGTGCCAGCATCCTAGCTTCCACGGGGGTTTATGGTTACACCTTC. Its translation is CASILASTGVYGYTF.

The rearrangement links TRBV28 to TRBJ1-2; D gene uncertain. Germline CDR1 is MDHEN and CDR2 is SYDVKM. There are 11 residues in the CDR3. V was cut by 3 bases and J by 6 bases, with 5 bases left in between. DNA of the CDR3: TGTGCCAGCAGTTTGGGCGATGGCTACACCTTC. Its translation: CASSLGDGYTF.

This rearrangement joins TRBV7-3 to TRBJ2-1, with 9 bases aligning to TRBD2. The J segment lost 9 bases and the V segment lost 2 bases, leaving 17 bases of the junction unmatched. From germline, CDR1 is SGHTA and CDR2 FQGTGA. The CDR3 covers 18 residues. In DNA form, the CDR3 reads TGTGCCAGCAGCTTATGGGGTTCGGCTAGCGGGGTCATGGCTGAGCAGTTCTTC. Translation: CASSLWGSASGVMAEQFF.

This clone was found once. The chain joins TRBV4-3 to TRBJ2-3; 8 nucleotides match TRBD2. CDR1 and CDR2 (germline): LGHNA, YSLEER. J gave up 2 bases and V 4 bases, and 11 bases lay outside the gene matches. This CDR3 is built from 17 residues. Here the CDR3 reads CASSPDGRLAPTDTQYF. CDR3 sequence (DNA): TGCGCCAGCAGCCCTGACGGTCGACTAGCGCCCACAGATACGCAGTATTTT.

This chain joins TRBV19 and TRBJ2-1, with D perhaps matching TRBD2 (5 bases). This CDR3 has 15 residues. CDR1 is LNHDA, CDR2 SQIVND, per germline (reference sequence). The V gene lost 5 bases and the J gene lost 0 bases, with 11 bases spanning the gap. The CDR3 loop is CASSGGLSSYNEQFF. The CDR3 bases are TGTGCCAGTAGTGGAGGACTCAGCTCCTACAATGAGCAGTTCTTC.

For the CDR3, the DNA is TGCGCCAGCAGCTTTACTAGCGGAATCCGGGATACGCAGTATTTT. It codes for CASSFTSGIRDTQYF. This chain links TRBV5-1 with TRBJ2-3; TRBD2 aligns across 8 bases. Trimming took 2 bases from V and 6 from J; bases not matched to a gene: 8. The germline V gene has CDR1 SGHRS and CDR2 YFSETQ. CDR3 length equals 15 residues.

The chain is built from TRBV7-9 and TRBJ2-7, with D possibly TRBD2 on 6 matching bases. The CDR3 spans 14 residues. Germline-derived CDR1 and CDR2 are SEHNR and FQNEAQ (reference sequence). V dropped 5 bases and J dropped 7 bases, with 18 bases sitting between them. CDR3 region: CASSRLGLPGEQYF. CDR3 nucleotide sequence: TGTGCCAGCAGCAGACTAGGCCTACCAGGGGAGCAGTACTTC.

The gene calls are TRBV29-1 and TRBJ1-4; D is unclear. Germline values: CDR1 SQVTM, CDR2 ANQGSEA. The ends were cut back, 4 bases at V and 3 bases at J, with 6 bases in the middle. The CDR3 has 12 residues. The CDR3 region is CSVVASNEKLFF. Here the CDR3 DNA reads TGCAGCGTTGTGGCATCTAATGAAAAACTGTTTTTT. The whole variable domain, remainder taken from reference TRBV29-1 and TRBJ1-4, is SAVISQKPSRDICQRGTSLTIQCQVDSQVTMMFWYRQQPGQSLTLIATANQGSEATYESGFVIDKFPISRPNLTFSTLTVSNMSPEDSSIYLCSVVASNEKLFFGSGTQLSVL.

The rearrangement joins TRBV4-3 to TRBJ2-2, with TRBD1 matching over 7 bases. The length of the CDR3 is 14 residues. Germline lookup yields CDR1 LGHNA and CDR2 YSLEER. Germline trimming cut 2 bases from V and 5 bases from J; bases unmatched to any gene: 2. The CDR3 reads CASSQRQGTGELFF. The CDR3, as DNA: TGCGCCAGCAGCCAAAGACAGGGTACCGGGGAGCTGTTTTTT.

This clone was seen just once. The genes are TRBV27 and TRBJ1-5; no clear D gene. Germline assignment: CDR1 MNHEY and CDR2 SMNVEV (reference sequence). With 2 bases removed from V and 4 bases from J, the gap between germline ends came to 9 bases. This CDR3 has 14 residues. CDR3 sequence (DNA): TGTGCCAGCAGTTTAAAAGGCGGGAATCAGCCCCAGCATTTT. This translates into CASSLKGGNQPQHF.

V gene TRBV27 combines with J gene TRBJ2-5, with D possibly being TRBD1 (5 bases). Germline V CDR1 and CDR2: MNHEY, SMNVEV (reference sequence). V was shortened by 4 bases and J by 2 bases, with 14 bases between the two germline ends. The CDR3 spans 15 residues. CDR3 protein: CASSSTPGIQETQYF. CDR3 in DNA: TGTGCCAGCAGTTCAACTCCAGGGATTCAAGAGACCCAGTACTTC.

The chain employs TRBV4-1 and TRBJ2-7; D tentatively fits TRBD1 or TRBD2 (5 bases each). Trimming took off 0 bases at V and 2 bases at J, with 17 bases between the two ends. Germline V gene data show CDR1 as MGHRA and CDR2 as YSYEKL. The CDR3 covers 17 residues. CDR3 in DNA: TGCGCCAGCAGCCAAGATACGGGGACGCTCCTAACCTACGAGCAGTACTTC. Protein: CASSQDTGTLLTYEQYF.